This T cell receptor gamma chain originates from a study of γδ T cells in repeated Plasmodium falciparum infection. Study-wide background: Age- and gender-matched Australian children served as comparison for malaria-exposed Malian children.

Bulk repertoires came from Vgamma9/Vdelta2+ or Vdelta2-negative gammadelta T cells flow-sorted from PBMC. Unmatched junction bases numbered 3, after V lost 3 bases and J lost 4 bases. The CDR3 loop spans 16 amino acids. Germline CDR1 and CDR2: GITISATS and ISYDGTV (reference sequence). TCRdb called clones anew from the multiplex PCR reads with CATT. This repertoire shows more than 4,500 gamma-chain clones, 3% to 4% found once; its top ten account for around a third. Study-wide results and limits: Waves of new clonotype selection appeared after repeated controlled infections in Vdelta2-negative, largely Vdelta1+, gammadelta T cells. Malian children's Vdelta2-negative repertoires appeared more expanded and less diverse than Australians'.

This clone is termed medium-sized. The antigen remains undetermined. A far larger clone is one nucleotide away, so this likely arose from a read error. Within the sample, other DNA sequences also encode this same CDR3. The sample taken for sequencing was gamma-delta T cells from blood. The chain is built from TRGV9 and TRGJP. This receptor was obtained from a pool of human donors (malaria-infected and uninfected, not separated). CDR3 amino acids: CALWEPQELGKKIKVF. CDR3 nucleotides: TGTGCCTTGTGGGAGCCACAAGAGTTGGGCAAAAAAATCAAGGTATTT.